This TCR beta chain is from a study of blood T cells in healthy people across ages (dated by TCRdb to the mid-2010s). Concerning the study at large: In model experiments, template switching captured roughly one uniquely barcoded TCR beta cDNA molecule for every two T cells. The study analyzed two additional independent replicas of 1 million unique cDNA reads from the same blood draw for two donors, one aged 18 to 29 and one aged 80 or older. Four age groups were formed from the donors: young (average 16 years), middle-aged (just under 40), aged (roughly 59) and long-lived (approximately 78). The study measured age-related changes in TCR beta repertoire diversity using deep sequencing normalized with unique cDNA molecular identifiers. To avoid experimental bias, donors of different ages were spread randomly across the sequencing lanes.

From the cysteine through the phenylalanine, the CDR3 covers 14 amino acids. This entry keeps only the CDR3 DNA: 42 bases, framed from base 1. V and J are truncated by 4 bases and 1 base respectively, leaving an intervening sequence of 10 bases. CDR1 and CDR2 were assigned from the germline V gene as SNHLY and FYNNEI. The library was made by 5' RACE. The reads were generated on an Illumina HiSeq 2500. A second roughly 6 to 12 cycle PCR used a sample-barcoded 5' primer and a J-beta primer mix. A unique molecular identifier was introduced onto each TCR beta cDNA molecule by a template-switch 5' adaptor carrying 12 random nucleotides. Each sample yielded at least 3 million CDR3-containing paired-end reads. First-strand cDNA synthesis was performed from all RNA using the Mint cDNA synthesis kit, with priming by a TRBC-specific oligonucleotide. After uracil-DNA glycosylase treatment, a first 18-cycle PCR used universal primers M1SS and BC2_uni_R on all cDNA. Per the source publication's procedure: Normalization of each sample was performed by random selection of 1 million high-quality reads, each carrying a distinct molecular identifier. Reads sharing molecular identifiers were discarded rather than binned into consensus sequences. CDR3 identification, clonotype clustering and error correction used MiTCR with a Q25 quality threshold and the strictest error-elimination algorithm. Lower-bound total TCR beta diversity was estimated with a nonparametric unseen species model using Euler transformation. TCRdb handled the public reads itself, with Q25 trimming in fastp and clone calling in MiXCR, and kept productive beta chains. When rows share a CDR3 protein, they turn into one entry using the most common DNA and genes. The V and J calls come from TCRdb's annotation, not from the publication. Within this sample are more than 1.4 million distinct CDR3 sequences, with roughly 45% of them counted one time only. The ten largest make up 7.9% of the sample.

The full study reports these points: Compared with the aged group, more naive CD4+ T cells, fewer expanded clones and increased TCR diversity were shown by the long-lived group, suggesting age selection. Observed TCR beta diversity correlated strongly with the percentage of naive T cells measured by flow cytometry. As age increased, observed TCR beta diversity per million T cells dropped in a roughly linear way, and a significant reduction was already evident by age around 41. Because the CMV infection status of the donors was unknown, age-related changes in expanded clonotypes may potentially have been confounded. Because profiling used bulk unsorted PBMCs, naive and antigen-experienced compartments could not be compared conclusively. Estimates of total diversity based on one million sequenced T cells were considered lower bounds and underestimates.

This clonotype was seen once. Its antigen remains unidentified. No base-level quality is on record; no much larger clone is a single base apart. Donors were about 36 systemically healthy Caucasian individuals from Russia aged 6 to 90 years. Roughly 10 milliliters of peripheral blood were drawn from each donor into EDTA-treated Vacutainer tubes. Ficoll-Paque density-gradient centrifugation was used to isolate PBMCs, with at least 6 million per sample. Trizol reagent was used to extract total RNA from PBMCs, with at least 5.5 micrograms per sample. For every donor, flow cytometry on a PBMC aliquot measured the percentage of naive CD45RAhigh/CD27high T cells.

Sequencing was carried out using blood. The receptor's source is a woman younger than 30 in good health. The rearranged segments are TRBV2 and TRBJ2-5; the D gene identity is not certain. The DNA reads as follows: TGTGCCAGCAGTGGCGGCCAGAGCCAAGAGACCCAGTACTTC. Its coded protein is CASSGGQSQETQYF.